Shown below are 27 T cell receptor beta chains from a single sample sequenced in a study of cytomegalovirus exposure and HLA in healthy donors. Libraries were prepared by immunoSEQ multiplex PCR; TCRdb keeps only in-frame clonotypes and omits some of them. The sample yields around 250,000 clones, 85% to 90% seen once. Sequenced input: PBMCs. The receptors were gathered from a woman younger than 30 in good health and CMV-seronegative.

The V call is TRBV18, the J call TRBJ2-7, with D tentatively TRBD2 (5 bases). There are 17 residues in the CDR3. Trimming left V 3 bases short and J 0 bases short, with 18 bases between. Germline V gene sequence: CDR1 KGHSH, CDR2 LQKENI. The CDR3 loop is CASSPVSMDSSSYEQYF. The CDR3 region has the DNA TGTGCCAGCTCACCGGTATCAATGGACTCCAGCTCCTACGAGCAGTACTTC.

The V and J genes are TRBV11-2 and TRBJ2-7, with a tentative D call TRBD1 (6 bases). V lost 3 bases to trimming and J lost 0 bases, with 12 bases between them. Germline CDR1 is SGHAT and CDR2 is FQNNGV. This CDR3 has 15 amino acids. Here the CDR3 DNA reads TGTGCCAGCAGCTTCAGCGGACAGAGCTCCTACGAGCAGTACGTC. It translates to CASSFSGQSSYEQYV.

The V and J genes are TRBV19 and TRBJ2-2, with D hard to call. V was pared by 5 bases and J by 1 base, with 17 bases between. CDR1 is LNHDA and CDR2 is SQIVND in the germline V gene (reference sequence). This CDR3 is 17 amino acids long. The DNA for the CDR3 is TGTGCCAGTAGTTTAATTACCACGAACAGGAACACCGGGGAGCTGTTTTTT. Translating it yields CASSLITTNRNTGELFF.

The chain has TRBV10-1 and TRBJ2-7, with TRBD1 matching over 7 bases. V lost 3 bases, J lost 2 bases, and 7 bases stayed unmatched. CDR1 is WNHNN and CDR2 is SYGVQD in the germline V gene (reference sequence). CDR3 length equals 15 residues. Here the CDR3 DNA reads TGCGCCAGCAGTGACCCTCGACAGGGTCCCTACGAGCAGTACTTC. Translating gives CASSDPRQGPYEQYF.

The CDR3 spells CSVDFRGPDETQYF. CDR3 nucleotide sequence: TGCAGCGTTGATTTTAGGGGGCCCGATGAGACCCAGTACTTC. This sequence joins TRBV29-1 and TRBJ2-5; 7 nucleotides align to TRBD1. The junction had 9 bases not matched to a gene; V was cut back by 3 bases and J by 5 bases. The CDR3 spans 14 residues. Germline lookup yields CDR1 SQVTM and CDR2 ANQGSEA.

For this clone: This sample also contains other DNA sequences that code for the same CDR3. Here the CDR3 DNA reads TGCGCCAGCAGCTTGGGACAGGGAGCAGATACGCAGTATTTT. Translating gives CASSLGQGADTQYF. The chain carries TRBV5-1 and TRBJ2-3, with 7 bases fitting TRBD1. V lost 0 bases, J lost 4 bases, and 2 bases stayed unmatched. The CDR3 covers 14 residues. The germline V gene encodes CDR1 SGHRS and CDR2 YFSETQ.

This clone is a singleton in its sample. This chain joins TRBV5-1 and TRBJ2-3; 10 bases fit TRBD2. CDR3 length: 15 amino acids. Germline CDR1 reads SGHRS; CDR2 reads YFSETQ. Trimming cost V 1 base and J 14 bases; bases outside gene matches: 13. The CDR3 coding sequence is TGCGCCAGCAGCTTGACGGCTAGCGGGGGTTCAATTTGGTATTTT. Amino acid sequence: CASSLTASGGSIWYF. Looking up the rest from reference TRBV5-1 and TRBJ2-3 gives the full variable domain: KAGVTQTPRYLIKTRGQQVTLSCSPISGHRSVSWYQQTPGQGLQFLFEYFSETQRNKGNFPGRFSGRQFSNSRSEMNVSTLELGDSALYLCASSLTASGGSIWYFGPGTRLTVL.

CDR3 amino acids: CASRRDRALSGYNEQFF. DNA for the CDR3: TGTGCCAGCAGACGGGACAGGGCCCTGAGCGGATACAATGAGCAGTTCTTC. V is TRBV2 and J is TRBJ2-1; 9 nucleotides line up with TRBD1. The CDR3 consists of 17 residues. Germline V lookup: CDR1 SNHLY, CDR2 FYNNEI. V was pared by 6 bases and J by 4 bases, with 13 bases of the junction left unmatched.

The genes are TRBV28 and TRBJ1-5; 8 bases agree with TRBD1. CDR3 size: 16 residues. Germline CDR1 MDHEN, CDR2 SYDVKM. J lost 2 bases, V lost 5 bases, and 8 bases had no gene match. In nucleotides, the CDR3 is TGTGCCAGCAGTCCCCGGCAGGGGGCTGGCAATCAGCCCCAGCATTTT. Translation: CASSPRQGAGNQPQHF.

The chain employs TRBV11-2 and TRBJ2-7; 10 bases are shared with TRBD2. Germline CDR1 reads SGHAT; CDR2 reads FQNNGV. V shed 5 bases and J 6 bases; nucleotides not matched to a gene: 10. The CDR3 has 15 residues. The chain's CDR3 is CASSLTTSGDIEQYF. The CDR3 DNA is TGTGCCAGCAGCCTCACCACTAGCGGGGATATCGAGCAGTACTTC.

V and J are TRBV19 and TRBJ2-1, with 7 bases aligning to TRBD1. The V gene's germline CDR1 is LNHDA and CDR2 SQIVND (reference sequence). Trimming at V came to 6 bases and at J to 5 bases, leaving 7 bases not matched to a gene. The CDR3 spans 14 residues. In DNA, the CDR3 is TGTGCCAGTAGGGAGGCAGGGGGACACAATGAGCAGTTCTTC. Translated, it gives CASREAGGHNEQFF.

The genes are TRBV29-1 and TRBJ1-2, with 8 bases identical to TRBD1. J gave up 1 base and V 4 bases, and 8 bases lay outside the gene matches. CDR1 and CDR2 from the germline V gene are SQVTM and ANQGSEA. The length of the CDR3 is 15 residues. Here the CDR3 DNA reads TGCAGCGTTGGGGGAGACAGGGGATTTAACTATGGCTACACCTTC. Translated, it gives CSVGGDRGFNYGYTF.

The chain combines TRBV21-1 with TRBJ2-1; the table's D call, TRBD2, was not checked against the DNA. TRBV21-1 is labeled a pseudogene. The CDR3 covers 17 residues. This chain's CDR3 is CASSKASEWSSYNEQFF. Here the CDR3 DNA reads TGTGCCAGCAGCAAAGCGAGTGAGTGGTCCTCCTACAATGAGCAGTTCTTC.

The CDR3: CASSDRVAGNTIYF. The CDR3, as DNA: TGCGCCAGCAGCGACAGGGTGGCCGGAAACACCATATATTTT. The genes are TRBV10-2 and TRBJ1-3, with 7 nucleotides matching TRBD1. Germline V gene sequence: CDR1 WSHSY, CDR2 SAAADI. The trim removed 6 bases at V and 4 bases at J, leaving 6 bases unmatched. This CDR3 comprises 14 residues.

This sequence joins TRBV27 and TRBJ1-5; TRBD1 might be the D (6 bases). This CDR3 is 14 amino acids long. Trimming removed 6 bases at V and 5 bases at J, with 14 bases between. CDR1 and CDR2 (germline): MNHEY, SMNVEV (reference sequence). The CDR3 DNA reads as TGTGCCAGCAGACTAACAGGGACCTATCAGCCCCAGCATTTT. It yields the protein CASRLTGTYQPQHF.

The chain joins TRBV6-6 to TRBJ2-7, with D possibly matching TRBD2 (5 bases). Trimming cost V 3 bases and J 11 bases, with 20 bases left between them. CDR1 and CDR2 (germline): MNHNY, SVGAGI (reference sequence). This CDR3 has 14 residues. CDR3 in amino acids: CASSYGGAQRGKYF. DNA for the CDR3: TGTGCCAGCAGTTATGGCGGCGCTCAACGAGGGAAGTACTTC.

V usage is TRBV10-3 and J usage is TRBJ2-1, with a weak D call TRBD2 (5 bases). The CDR3 is 12 residues long. V was trimmed by 10 bases and J by 9 bases, leaving 16 bases between them. CDR1 and CDR2 from the germline V gene are ENHRY and SYGVKD. In DNA form, the CDR3 reads TGTGCCACCTCCTGGCTAGCCAGTGAGCAGTTCTTC. Translating it yields CATSWLASEQFF.

The chain has TRBV5-1 and TRBJ2-2, with a weak D call TRBD1 (5 bases). The CDR3 sequence is 15 residues long. CDR1 is SGHRS, CDR2 YFSETQ, per germline. With 0 bases removed from V and 3 bases from J, the gap between germline ends came to 9 bases. DNA for the CDR3: TGCGCCAGCAGCTTGGCCAGGGCCGACACCGGGGAGCTGTTTTTT. This translates into CASSLARADTGELFF.

The V call is TRBV4-3, the J call TRBJ2-1; possibly TRBD2 for D (5 bases). The CDR3 length is 16 residues. The germline CDR1 and CDR2 sequences are LGHNA and YSLEER. With 0 bases removed from V and 2 bases from J, the gap between germline ends came to 11 bases. Written as DNA, the CDR3 is TGCGCCAGCAGCCAAGATTGGACTCTTACCTACAATGAGCAGTTCTTC. Translating gives CASSQDWTLTYNEQFF.

This clone was seen only a few times. V gene TRBV7-9 combines with J gene TRBJ1-1; 7 positions agree with TRBD1. This CDR3 comprises 15 residues. The germline gives CDR1 SEHNR, CDR2 FQNEAQ (reference sequence). V was pared by 5 bases and J by 5 bases, with 11 bases of the junction left unmatched. The CDR3 region is CASSPTGQVWTEAFF. The CDR3 region has the DNA TGTGCCAGCAGCCCAACAGGACAGGTATGGACTGAAGCTTTCTTT.

The chain couples TRBV7-6 to TRBJ1-2; TRBD1 is a possible D gene (5 bases). The CDR3 spans 13 residues. V lost 5 bases to trimming and J lost 4 bases, with 11 bases between them. Germline assignment: CDR1 SGHVS and CDR2 FNYEAQ. The CDR3 loop is CASSPGLSYGYTF. The CDR3 nucleotides read TGTGCCAGCAGCCCGGGACTATCCTATGGCTACACCTTC.

This clone was recorded once. The chain is built from TRBV5-1 and TRBJ2-5; D remains ambiguous. Deletions cut 1 base from V and 4 bases from J, with 14 bases between. Germline lookup yields CDR1 SGHRS and CDR2 YFSETQ. The CDR3 sequence is 15 residues long. The chain's CDR3 is CASSLTAEVRETQYF. The CDR3 DNA sequence: TGCGCCAGCAGCTTGACCGCAGAGGTTAGAGAGACCCAGTACTTC.

The J gene is TRBJ2-7, the V gene TRBV9; D might be TRBD1 (7 bases). V lost 5 bases and J lost 5, with 17 bases in between. This CDR3 spans 14 amino acids. In germline, CDR1 is SGDLS, CDR2 YYNGEE. The DNA of the CDR3 is TGTGCCAGCAGTTCAAATCAGGGGGGAGACGAGCAGTACTTC. Protein product: CASSSNQGGDEQYF.

The rearrangement uses TRBV11-2 and TRBJ2-7; 7 bases map to TRBD1. In germline, CDR1 is SGHAT, CDR2 FQNNGV. With V trimmed by 5 bases and J by 2 bases, 3 bases remained unmatched. The CDR3 loop spans 13 amino acids. For the CDR3, the DNA is TGTGCCAGCAGCATAGGGGGCCCCTACGAGCAGTACTTC. The encoded protein is CASSIGGPYEQYF. Supplemented by reference TRBV11-2 and TRBJ2-7, the full variable domain reads EAGVAQSPRYKIIEKRQSVAFWCNPISGHATLYWYQQILGQGPKLLIQFQNNGVVDDSQLPKDRFSAERLKGVDSTLKIQPAKLEDSAVYLCASSIGGPYEQYFGPGTRLTVT.

The chain links TRBV6-5 to TRBJ1-5, with D possibly TRBD1 on 5 matching bases. The CDR3 is 16 residues long. Trimming took off 1 base at V and 1 base at J, with 11 bases between the two ends. The germline CDR1 and CDR2 sequences are MNHEY and SVGAGI. The CDR3 here is CASSYFPQGSNQPQHF. The CDR3 DNA sequence: TGTGCCAGCAGTTACTTCCCCCAGGGAAGCAATCAGCCCCAGCATTTT.

J is TRBJ1-6 and V is TRBV5-1; 7 bases fit TRBD1. Germline lookup yields CDR1 SGHRS and CDR2 YFSETQ. This CDR3 has 15 residues. The J segment lost 4 bases and the V segment lost 4 bases, leaving 5 bases of the junction unmatched. This chain's CDR3 is CASSVTGFYNSPLHF. In DNA form, the CDR3 reads TGCGCCAGCAGCGTGACAGGGTTTTATAATTCACCCCTCCACTTT.

The chain couples TRBV5-1 to TRBJ1-5, with 9 bases aligning to TRBD1. CDR3 length equals 15 residues. The germline CDR1 and CDR2 sequences are SGHRS and YFSETQ. Germline trimming cut 4 bases from V and 6 bases from J; bases unmatched to any gene: 8. CDR3 sequence: CASSPGTGIGQPQHF. As DNA, the CDR3 is TGCGCCAGCAGCCCCGGGACAGGGATCGGTCAGCCCCAGCATTTT.